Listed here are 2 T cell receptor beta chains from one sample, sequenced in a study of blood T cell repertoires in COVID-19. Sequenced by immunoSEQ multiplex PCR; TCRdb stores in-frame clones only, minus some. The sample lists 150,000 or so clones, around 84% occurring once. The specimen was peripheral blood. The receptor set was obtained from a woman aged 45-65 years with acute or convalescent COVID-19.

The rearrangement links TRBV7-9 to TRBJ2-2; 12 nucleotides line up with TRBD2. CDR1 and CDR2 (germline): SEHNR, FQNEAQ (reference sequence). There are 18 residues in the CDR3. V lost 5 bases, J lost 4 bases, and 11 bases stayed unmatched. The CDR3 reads CASSQPTSGRGGTGELFF. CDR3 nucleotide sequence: TGTGCCAGCAGCCAACCGACTAGCGGGAGAGGTGGCACCGGGGAGCTGTTTTTT. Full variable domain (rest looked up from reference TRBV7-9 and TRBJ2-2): DTGVSQNPRHKITKRGQNVTFRCDPISEHNRLYWYRQTLGQGPEFLTYFQNEAQLEKSRLLSDRFSAERPKGSFSTLEIQRTEQGDSAMYLCASSQPTSGRGGTGELFFGEGSRLTVL.

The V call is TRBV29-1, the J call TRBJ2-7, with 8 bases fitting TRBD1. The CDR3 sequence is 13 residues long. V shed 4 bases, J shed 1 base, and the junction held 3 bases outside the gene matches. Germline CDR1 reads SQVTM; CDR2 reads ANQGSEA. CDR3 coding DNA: TGCAGCGTTGGGACAGGGAGGTCCTACGAGCAGTACTTC. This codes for CSVGTGRSYEQYF.